The source of this T cell receptor (beta chain) is a study of blood T cell repertoires in COVID-19. About the research overall: The United States, Italy and Spain supplied acute and convalescent COVID-19 samples. Sources were T cells, B-cell-depleted T cells, or PBMCs; the material itself was cDNA or gDNA.

Across 20 to 25 US areas, participants ranged in age from about 18 to 100 years. Original processing notes: Scientists estimated how many nucleated cells there were by amplifying reference gene primers. Profiling relied on immunoSEQ multiplex PCR, and the TCRdb table lists in-frame clones only, not all of them. That table gives V, J and clone size, and the DNA gave D and trimming. There are some 250,000 clones in the sample; more than 75% occur only once, and about 2% lies in the top ten. Germline V gene data show CDR1 as LGHDT and CDR2 as YNNKEL (reference sequence). The CDR3 totals 14 residues. V was trimmed by 3 bases and J by 4 bases, leaving 12 bases between them.

V is TRBV3-1 (or the pseudogene TRBV3-2) and J is TRBJ1-2, with D tentatively TRBD1 (6 bases). What was sequenced was PBMCs or T cells enriched from blood (not recorded which). This TCR came from a woman in her thirties or forties with acute COVID-19. This chain's CDR3 is CASSHRQVGYGYTF. CDR3 DNA sequence: TGTGCCAGCAGCCACCGACAGGTGGGCTATGGCTACACCTTC.